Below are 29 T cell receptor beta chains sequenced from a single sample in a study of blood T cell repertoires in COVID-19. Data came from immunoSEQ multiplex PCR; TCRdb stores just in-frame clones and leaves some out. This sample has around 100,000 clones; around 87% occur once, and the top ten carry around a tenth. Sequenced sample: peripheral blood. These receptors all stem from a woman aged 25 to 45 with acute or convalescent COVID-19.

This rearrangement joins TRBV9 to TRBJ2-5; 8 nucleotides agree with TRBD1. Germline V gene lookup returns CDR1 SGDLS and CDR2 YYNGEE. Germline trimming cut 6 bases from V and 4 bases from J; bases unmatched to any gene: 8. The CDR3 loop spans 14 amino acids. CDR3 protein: CASTRSGQGETQYF. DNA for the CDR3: TGTGCCAGCACCAGATCCGGACAGGGAGAGACCCAGTACTTC.

The CDR3 protein is CASSQNHGTGLLREQYF. The CDR3, as DNA: TGCGCCAGCAGCCAGAACCACGGGACAGGGTTACTACGCGAGCAGTACTTC. The chain combines TRBV4-1 with TRBJ2-7; 9 bases line up with TRBD1. Looked up from germline, CDR1 is MGHRA and CDR2 is YSYEKL. This CDR3 spans 17 amino acids. J lost 6 bases, V lost 3 bases, and 15 bases had no gene match.

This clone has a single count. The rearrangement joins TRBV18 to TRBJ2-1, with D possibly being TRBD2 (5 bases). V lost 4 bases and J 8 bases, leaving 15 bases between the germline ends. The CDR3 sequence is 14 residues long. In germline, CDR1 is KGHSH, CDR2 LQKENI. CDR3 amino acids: CASSLFQDLDEQFF. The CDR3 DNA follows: TGTGCCAGCTCACTCTTCCAGGACTTGGATGAGCAGTTCTTC.

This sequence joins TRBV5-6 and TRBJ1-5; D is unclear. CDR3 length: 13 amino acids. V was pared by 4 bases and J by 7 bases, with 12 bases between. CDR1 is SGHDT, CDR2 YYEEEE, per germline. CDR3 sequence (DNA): TGTGCCAGCAGCCCTGGGTCCGGGCAGCCCCAGCATTTT. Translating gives CASSPGSGQPQHF.

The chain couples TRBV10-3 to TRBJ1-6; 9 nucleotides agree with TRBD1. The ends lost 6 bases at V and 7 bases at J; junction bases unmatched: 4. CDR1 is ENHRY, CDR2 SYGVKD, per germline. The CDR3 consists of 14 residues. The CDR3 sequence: CAIRGTGRNSPLHF. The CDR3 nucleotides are TGTGCCATCAGGGGGACAGGGAGGAATTCACCCCTCCACTTT.

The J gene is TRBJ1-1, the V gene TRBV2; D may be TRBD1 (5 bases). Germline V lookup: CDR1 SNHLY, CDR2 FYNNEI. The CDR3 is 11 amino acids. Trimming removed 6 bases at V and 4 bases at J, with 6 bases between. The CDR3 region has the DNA TGTGCCAGCAGGGGGCCCACTGAAGCTTTCTTT. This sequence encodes CASRGPTEAFF.

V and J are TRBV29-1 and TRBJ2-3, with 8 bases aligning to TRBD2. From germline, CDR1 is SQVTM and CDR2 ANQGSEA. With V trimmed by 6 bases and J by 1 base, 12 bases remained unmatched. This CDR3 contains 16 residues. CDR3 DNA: TGCAGCGTCCTGGGTCTGGCGGGGGGCGGCACAGATACGCAGTATTTT. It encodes CSVLGLAGGGTDTQYF.

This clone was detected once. CDR3 sequence reads: CASSLVSGQGDLGELFF. CDR3 in DNA: TGCGCCAGCAGCTTGGTATCGGGACAGGGGGATCTCGGGGAGCTGTTTTTT. J is TRBJ2-2 and V is TRBV5-1; TRBD1 matches 11 bases. The trim removed 0 bases at V and 7 bases at J, leaving 8 bases unmatched. The CDR3 sequence is 17 residues long. Germline loops: CDR1 SGHRS, CDR2 YFSETQ.

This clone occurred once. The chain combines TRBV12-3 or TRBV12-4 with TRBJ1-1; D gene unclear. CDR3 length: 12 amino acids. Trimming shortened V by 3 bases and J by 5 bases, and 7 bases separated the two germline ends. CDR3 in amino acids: CASSLSGTEAFF. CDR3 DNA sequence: TGTGCCAGCAGTTTGAGCGGAACTGAAGCTTTCTTT.

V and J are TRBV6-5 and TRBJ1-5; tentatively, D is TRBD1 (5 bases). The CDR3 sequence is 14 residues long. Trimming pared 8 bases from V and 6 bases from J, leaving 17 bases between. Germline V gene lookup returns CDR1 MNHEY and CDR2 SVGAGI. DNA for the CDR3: TGTGCCAGCCGCTTGGCGGGGGATTTTCAGCCCCAGCATTTT. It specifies CASRLAGDFQPQHF.

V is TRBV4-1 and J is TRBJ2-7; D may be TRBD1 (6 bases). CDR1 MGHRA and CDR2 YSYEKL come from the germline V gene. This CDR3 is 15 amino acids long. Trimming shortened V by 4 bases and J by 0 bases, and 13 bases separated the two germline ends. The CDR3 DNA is TGCGCCAGCAGCCCGTGGGGACACCCCTCCTACGAGCAGTACTTC. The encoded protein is CASSPWGHPSYEQYF.

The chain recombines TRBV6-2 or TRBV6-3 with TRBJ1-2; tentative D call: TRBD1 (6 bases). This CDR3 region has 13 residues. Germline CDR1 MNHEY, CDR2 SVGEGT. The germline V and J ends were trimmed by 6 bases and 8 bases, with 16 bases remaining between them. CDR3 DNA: TGTGCCAGCAGCTCCGACAGGTTCAGAGGCTACACCTTC. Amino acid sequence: CASSSDRFRGYTF.

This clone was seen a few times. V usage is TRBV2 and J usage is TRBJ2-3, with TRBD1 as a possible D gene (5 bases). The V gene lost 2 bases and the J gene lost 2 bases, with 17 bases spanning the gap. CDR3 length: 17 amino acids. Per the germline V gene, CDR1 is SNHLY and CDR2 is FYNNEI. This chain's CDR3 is CASSETGTLGPTDTQYF. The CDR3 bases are TGTGCCAGCAGTGAAACAGGTACCTTGGGGCCCACAGATACGCAGTATTTT.

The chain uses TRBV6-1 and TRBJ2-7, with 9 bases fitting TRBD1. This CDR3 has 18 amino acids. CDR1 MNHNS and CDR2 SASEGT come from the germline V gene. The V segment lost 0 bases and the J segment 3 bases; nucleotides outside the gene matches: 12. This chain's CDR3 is CASSEAVLRDRVLYEQYF. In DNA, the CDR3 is TGTGCCAGCAGTGAAGCAGTTCTCCGGGACAGGGTTCTCTACGAGCAGTACTTC.

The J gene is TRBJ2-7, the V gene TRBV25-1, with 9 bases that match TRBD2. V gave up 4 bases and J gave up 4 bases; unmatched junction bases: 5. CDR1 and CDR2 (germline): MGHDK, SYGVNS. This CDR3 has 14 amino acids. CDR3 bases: TGTGCCAGCAGTGCCGGGACTAGCCGGTACGAGCAGTACTTC. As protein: CASSAGTSRYEQYF.

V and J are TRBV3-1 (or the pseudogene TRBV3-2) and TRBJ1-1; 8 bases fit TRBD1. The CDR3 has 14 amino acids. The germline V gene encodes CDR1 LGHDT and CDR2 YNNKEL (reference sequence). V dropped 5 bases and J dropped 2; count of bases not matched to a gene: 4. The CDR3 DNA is TGTGCCAGCAGCTTTGGACAGGGTAACACTGAAGCTTTCTTT. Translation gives CASSFGQGNTEAFF.

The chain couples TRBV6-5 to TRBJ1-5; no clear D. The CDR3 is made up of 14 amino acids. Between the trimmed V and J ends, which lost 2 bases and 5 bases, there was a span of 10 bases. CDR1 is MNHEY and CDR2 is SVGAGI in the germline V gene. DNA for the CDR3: TGTGCCAGCAGTTACGGCCAATATTATCAGCCCCAGCATTTT. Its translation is CASSYGQYYQPQHF.

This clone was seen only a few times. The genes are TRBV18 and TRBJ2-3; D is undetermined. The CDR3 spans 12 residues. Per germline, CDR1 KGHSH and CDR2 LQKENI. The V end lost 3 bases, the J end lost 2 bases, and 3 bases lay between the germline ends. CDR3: CASSPYTDTQYF. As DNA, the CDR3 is TGTGCCAGCTCACCTTACACAGATACGCAGTATTTT.

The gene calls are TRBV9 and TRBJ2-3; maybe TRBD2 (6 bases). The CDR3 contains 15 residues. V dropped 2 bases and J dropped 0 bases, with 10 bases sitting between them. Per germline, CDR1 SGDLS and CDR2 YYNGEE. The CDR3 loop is CASSVEGSSTDTQYF. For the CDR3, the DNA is TGTGCCAGCAGCGTGGAGGGATCTAGCACAGATACGCAGTATTTT.

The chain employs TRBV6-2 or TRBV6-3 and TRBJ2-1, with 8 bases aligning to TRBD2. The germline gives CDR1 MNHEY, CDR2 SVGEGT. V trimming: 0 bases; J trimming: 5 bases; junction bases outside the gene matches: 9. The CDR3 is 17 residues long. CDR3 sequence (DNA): TGTGCCAGCAGTTACTCGGTGCGGGGGGCCCTGGACAATGAGCAGTTCTTC. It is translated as CASSYSVRGALDNEQFF.

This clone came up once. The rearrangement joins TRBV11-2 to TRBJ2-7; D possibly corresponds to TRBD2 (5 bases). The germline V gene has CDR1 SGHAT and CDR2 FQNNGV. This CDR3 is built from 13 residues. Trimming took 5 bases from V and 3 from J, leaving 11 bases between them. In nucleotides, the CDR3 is TGTGCCAGCAGCGGGTCGACTATCTACGAGCAGTACTTC. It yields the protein CASSGSTIYEQYF.

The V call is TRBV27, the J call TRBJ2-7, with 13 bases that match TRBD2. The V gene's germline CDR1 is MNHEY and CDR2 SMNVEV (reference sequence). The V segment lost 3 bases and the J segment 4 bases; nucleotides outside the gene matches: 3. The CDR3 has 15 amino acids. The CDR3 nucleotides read TGTGCCAGCAGTTTTTGGACTAGCGGGAGTTACGAGCAGTACTTC. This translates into CASSFWTSGSYEQYF.

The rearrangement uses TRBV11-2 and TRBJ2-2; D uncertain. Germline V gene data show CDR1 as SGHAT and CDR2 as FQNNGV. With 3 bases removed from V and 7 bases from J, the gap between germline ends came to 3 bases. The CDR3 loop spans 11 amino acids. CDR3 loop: CASSFIGELFF. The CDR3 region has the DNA TGTGCCAGCAGCTTTATCGGGGAGCTGTTTTTT.

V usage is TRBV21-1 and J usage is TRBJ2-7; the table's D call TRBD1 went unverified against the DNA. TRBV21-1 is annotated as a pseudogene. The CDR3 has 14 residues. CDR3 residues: CASSKFRKSYEQYF. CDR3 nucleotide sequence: TGTGCCAGCAGCAAATTCAGGAAGTCCTACGAGCAGTACTTC.

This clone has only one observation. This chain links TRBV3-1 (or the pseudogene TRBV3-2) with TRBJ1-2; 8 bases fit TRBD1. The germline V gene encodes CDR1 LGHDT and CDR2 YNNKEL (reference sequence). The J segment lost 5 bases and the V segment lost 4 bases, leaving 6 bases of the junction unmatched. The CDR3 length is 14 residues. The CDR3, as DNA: TGTGCCAGCAGCCCGACAGGGGATGCGTATGGCTACACCTTC. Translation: CASSPTGDAYGYTF.

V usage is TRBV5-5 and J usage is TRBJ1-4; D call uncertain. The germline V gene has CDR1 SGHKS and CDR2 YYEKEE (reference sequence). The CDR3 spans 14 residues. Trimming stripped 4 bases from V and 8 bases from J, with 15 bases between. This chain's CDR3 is CASSNLPRGEKLFF. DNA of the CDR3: TGTGCCAGCAGCAATTTACCCCGGGGAGAAAAACTGTTTTTT.

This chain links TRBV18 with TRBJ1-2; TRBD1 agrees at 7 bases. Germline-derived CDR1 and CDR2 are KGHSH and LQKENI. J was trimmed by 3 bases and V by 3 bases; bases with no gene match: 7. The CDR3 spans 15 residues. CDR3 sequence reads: CASSPSGGIDYGYTF. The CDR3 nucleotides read TGTGCCAGCTCACCGTCAGGGGGTATAGACTATGGCTACACCTTC.

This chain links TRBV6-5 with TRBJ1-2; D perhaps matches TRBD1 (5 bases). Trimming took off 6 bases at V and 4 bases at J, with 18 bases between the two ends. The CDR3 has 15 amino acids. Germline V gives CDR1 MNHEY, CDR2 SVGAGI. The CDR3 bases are TGTGCCAGCAGAAGGAGAGTGGACATTAGCTATGGCTACACCTTC. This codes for CASRRRVDISYGYTF.

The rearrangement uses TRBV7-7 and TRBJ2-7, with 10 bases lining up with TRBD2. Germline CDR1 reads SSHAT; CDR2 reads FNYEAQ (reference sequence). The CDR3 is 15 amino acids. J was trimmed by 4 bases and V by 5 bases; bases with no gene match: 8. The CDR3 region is CASSLQRGGNYEQYF. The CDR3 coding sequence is TGTGCCAGCAGCCTCCAGCGGGGGGGCAATTACGAGCAGTACTTC.